This entry lists 20 T cell receptor beta chains sequenced from one sample in a study of follicular helper T cells after annual influenza vaccination (dated by TCRdb to the late 2010s). The library relied on the immunoSEQ multiplex PCR assay. The immuneACCESS repertoire file appears here via TCRdb, limited to in-frame rearrangements. These files lack a portion of the clones; in checked studies, under half of the deficit traces to unresolved V genes, and the cause of the others is not known. The sample table shows under 9,500 clones, and roughly 80% are seen once. The ten largest make up about 3.1% of the sample. What this sample's time point label stands for: 2014-2015 season, pre-vaccination. This specimen consisted of CXCR5+ CD38- circulating T follicular helper cells from blood, obtained on the day of influenza vaccination. Reading the label with the study, this specimen's cell subset or site is: circulating Tfh, non-naive CD4+CXCR5+PD-1+ (ICOS+CD38+ or ICOS-CD38-). Receptors originate from an adult who received the influenza vaccine.

Regarding this clone: Different DNA sequences within this sample yield the same CDR3. V gene TRBV9 combines with J gene TRBJ1-6; tentative D call: TRBD1 (6 bases). Trimming took 1 base from V and 6 from J, leaving 14 bases between them. Germline CDR1 reads SGDLS; CDR2 reads YYNGEE. CDR3 length: 16 amino acids. CDR3 sequence reads: CASSVTIDRLNSPLHF. CDR3 in DNA: TGTGCCAGCAGCGTAACCATCGACAGGCTTAATTCACCCCTCCACTTT.

The rearrangement joins TRBV30 to TRBJ2-3; 7 bases map to TRBD2. The CDR3 length is 16 residues. The V segment lost 3 bases and the J segment 0 bases; nucleotides outside the gene matches: 9. Per the germline V gene, CDR1 is GTSNPN and CDR2 is SVGIG (reference sequence). DNA for the CDR3: TGTGCCTGGAGGGGGCAGCGGGGCCCTAGCACAGATACGCAGTATTTT. Translation gives CAWRGQRGPSTDTQYF.

The CDR3 region has the DNA TGTGCCAGTAGTACACAGAACACCGGGGAGCTGTTTTTT. Its translation: CASSTQNTGELFF. The J gene is TRBJ2-2, the V gene TRBV19; D unresolved. The V end lost 4 bases, the J end lost 1 base, and 4 bases lay between the germline ends. Germline V gene sequence: CDR1 LNHDA, CDR2 SQIVND (reference sequence). The CDR3 sequence is 13 residues long. The whole variable domain, filled in from reference TRBV19 and TRBJ2-2, reads DGGITQSPKYLFRKEGQNVTLSCEQNLNHDAMYWYRQDPGQGLRLIYYSQIVNDFQKGDIAEGYSVSREKKESFPLTVTSAQKNPTAFYLCASSTQNTGELFFGEGSRLTVL.

The chain combines TRBV7-2 with TRBJ2-3; 10 bases are shared with TRBD2. This CDR3 has 15 residues. Looked up from germline, CDR1 is SGHTA and CDR2 is FQGNSA. J lost 6 bases, V lost 6 bases, and 9 bases had no gene match. The CDR3 DNA reads as TGTGCCAGCAGGTCAGCTAGCGGGGGTTTGGATACGCAGTATTTT. Translated, it gives CASRSASGGLDTQYF.

This clone appeared a few times. The chain couples TRBV5-1 to TRBJ1-2; D possibly corresponds to TRBD1 (5 bases). Deletions cut 0 bases from V and 6 bases from J, with 12 bases between. The CDR3 runs to 14 residues. Germline CDR1 is SGHRS and CDR2 is YFSETQ. The CDR3 region has the DNA TGCGCCAGCAGCTTGGCGGATGTGGGGGATGGCTACACCTTC. It specifies CASSLADVGDGYTF.

This chain uses TRBV28 with TRBJ2-7; 7 bases align to TRBD1. Germline CDR1 is MDHEN and CDR2 is SYDVKM. The junction had 11 bases not matched to a gene; V was cut back by 6 bases and J by 0 bases. The CDR3 runs to 16 residues. CDR3: CASSPPRDSYSYEQYF. The CDR3 DNA reads TGTGCCAGCAGCCCACCCCGGGACAGCTACTCCTACGAGCAGTACTTC.

This clone has just one count. The chain employs TRBV7-2 and TRBJ2-1; TRBD2 aligns across 12 bases. V lost 5 bases, J lost 9 bases, and 5 bases stayed unmatched. Germline V lookup: CDR1 SGHTA, CDR2 FQGNSA. The CDR3 has 14 residues. This chain's CDR3 is CASSRLAGAVEQFF. In DNA form, the CDR3 reads TGTGCCAGCAGCCGACTAGCGGGGGCAGTTGAGCAGTTCTTC.

CDR3 in amino acids: CARSPLGQGNPNFVNTEAFF. The CDR3 nucleotides read TGTGCCAGAAGCCCACTCGGACAGGGAAACCCTAATTTTGTGAACACTGAAGCTTTCTTT. This chain uses TRBV7-5 with TRBJ1-1; the listed D gene, TRBD1, was not tested against the DNA. TRBV7-5 is described as a pseudogene. The CDR3 totals 20 residues.

V and J are TRBV4-2 and TRBJ1-3; D is unresolved. Germline lookup yields CDR1 LGHNA and CDR2 YNFKEQ. V lost 0 bases to trimming and J lost 4 bases, with 10 bases between them. The length of the CDR3 is 15 residues. DNA for the CDR3: TGTGCCAGCAGCCAAGAAGGAGGCCAGGGAAACACCATATATTTT. It yields the protein CASSQEGGQGNTIYF.

The chain combines TRBV7-2 with TRBJ2-1; TRBD2 matches at 8 bases. The CDR3 is 13 amino acids. After removal of 0 bases from V and 12 bases from J, the junction contained 4 bases not matched to a gene. The germline V gene encodes CDR1 SGHTA and CDR2 FQGNSA. The CDR3 loop is CASSLARLAGQFF. CDR3 nucleotides: TGTGCCAGCAGCTTAGCGCGGCTAGCGGGGCAGTTCTTC.

The chain has TRBV28 and TRBJ2-4, with D hard to call. The germline V gene has CDR1 MDHEN and CDR2 SYDVKM. V was trimmed by 1 base and J by 0 bases, leaving 13 bases between them. The CDR3 loop spans 17 amino acids. The CDR3 DNA sequence: TGTGCCAGCAGTTTATCCCGGACGAGAATAGCCAAAAACATTCAGTACTTC. Translation: CASSLSRTRIAKNIQYF.

This chain connects TRBV19 to TRBJ2-7; D may correspond to TRBD1 or TRBD2 (7 bases each). With 5 bases removed from V and 0 bases from J, the gap between germline ends came to 11 bases. Germline V gene data show CDR1 as LNHDA and CDR2 as SQIVND (reference sequence). This CDR3 region has 14 residues. CDR3 protein: CASSAGDSSYEQYF. CDR3 nucleotides: TGTGCCAGTAGTGCGGGGGACAGCTCCTACGAGCAGTACTTC.

This rearrangement joins TRBV10-1 to TRBJ2-1; no firm D call. V lost 0 bases and J lost 2, with 11 bases in between. This CDR3 is built from 16 residues. Germline values: CDR1 WNHNN, CDR2 SYGVQD (reference sequence). The CDR3 region has the DNA TGCGCCAGCAGTGAGTCGGATAGATCCCCCTACAATGAGCAGTTCTTC. This gives the protein CASSESDRSPYNEQFF.

This clone was detected only a few times. V and J are TRBV6-5 and TRBJ2-2, with 7 bases lining up with TRBD1. The CDR3 is made up of 13 amino acids. Looked up from germline, CDR1 is MNHEY and CDR2 is SVGAGI. With V trimmed by 7 bases and J by 5 bases, 4 bases remained unmatched. This chain's CDR3 is CASTVQGTGELFF. CDR3 sequence (DNA): TGTGCCAGCACTGTACAGGGGACCGGGGAGCTGTTTTTT.

The genes are TRBV28 and TRBJ2-6; D is unresolved. Germline-derived CDR1 and CDR2 are MDHEN and SYDVKM. The V end was cut by 5 bases, the J end by 3 bases, with 8 bases between. CDR3 size: 14 residues. CDR3 nucleotides: TGTGCCAGCAGTCAGCACATTGGGGCCAACGTCCTGACTTTC. Translating it yields CASSQHIGANVLTF.

This chain links TRBV9 with TRBJ2-5; 8 bases are a match to TRBD1. V lost 0 bases, J lost 5 bases, and 0 bases stayed unmatched. The CDR3 is made up of 13 amino acids. Germline-derived CDR1 and CDR2 are SGDLS and YYNGEE. CDR3 DNA: TGTGCCAGCAGCGTAGACAGGGGGGAGACCCAGTACTTC. The encoded protein is CASSVDRGETQYF.

The gene calls are TRBV7-6 and TRBJ2-3; D might be TRBD1 or TRBD2, each matching 5 bases. V was shortened by 5 bases and J by 1 base, with 16 bases between the two germline ends. The germline V gene has CDR1 SGHVS and CDR2 FNYEAQ. The CDR3 has 16 amino acids. CDR3 coding DNA: TGTGCCAGCAGCCCTGTTGGGGGTCGGGGCACAGATACGCAGTATTTT. Its protein product is CASSPVGGRGTDTQYF.

The chain recombines TRBV6-5 with TRBJ2-3; possibly TRBD2 for D (7 bases). The CDR3 covers 15 residues. V dropped 4 bases and J dropped 3 bases, with 14 bases sitting between them. Germline V gives CDR1 MNHEY, CDR2 SVGAGI. The CDR3 is CASSSRGAPTDTQYF. The DNA for the CDR3 is TGTGCCAGCAGTTCACGGGGGGCCCCGACAGATACGCAGTATTTT.

The chain joins TRBV30 to TRBJ1-4, with a weak D call TRBD1 (5 bases). CDR3 length: 15 residues. Deletions cut 4 bases from V and 4 bases from J, with 16 bases between. Germline V gene data show CDR1 as GTSNPN and CDR2 as SVGIG (reference sequence). The CDR3 coding sequence is TGTGCCTGGACCCCAGGCACAGGACTTAATGAAAAACTGTTTTTT. Translating it yields CAWTPGTGLNEKLFF.

The V gene is TRBV5-1, the J gene TRBJ2-3, with D tentatively TRBD1 (5 bases). The CDR3 sequence is 14 residues long. Germline-derived CDR1 and CDR2 are SGHRS and YFSETQ. V dropped 4 bases and J dropped 0 bases, with 9 bases sitting between them. Written as DNA, the CDR3 is TGCGCCAGCAGCGCAGGACATAGCACAGATACGCAGTATTTT. Its protein is CASSAGHSTDTQYF.